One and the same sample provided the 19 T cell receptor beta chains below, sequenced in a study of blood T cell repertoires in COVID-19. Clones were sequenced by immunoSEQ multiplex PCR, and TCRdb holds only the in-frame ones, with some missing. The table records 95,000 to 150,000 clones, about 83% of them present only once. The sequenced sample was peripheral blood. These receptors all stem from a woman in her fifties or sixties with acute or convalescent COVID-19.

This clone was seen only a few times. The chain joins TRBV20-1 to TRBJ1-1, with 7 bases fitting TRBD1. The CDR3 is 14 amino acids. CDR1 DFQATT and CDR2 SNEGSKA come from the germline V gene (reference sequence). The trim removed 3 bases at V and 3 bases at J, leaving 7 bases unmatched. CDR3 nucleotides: TGCAGTGCTAGTAGGATAGACAGGGACACTGAAGCTTTCTTT. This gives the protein CSASRIDRDTEAFF.

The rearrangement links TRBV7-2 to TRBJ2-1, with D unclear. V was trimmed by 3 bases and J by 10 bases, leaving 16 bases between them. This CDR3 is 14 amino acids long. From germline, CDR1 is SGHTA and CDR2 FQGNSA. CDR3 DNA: TGTGCCAGCAGCTTCCCCTCGACCTGGGCGGAGCAGTTCTTC. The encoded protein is CASSFPSTWAEQFF.

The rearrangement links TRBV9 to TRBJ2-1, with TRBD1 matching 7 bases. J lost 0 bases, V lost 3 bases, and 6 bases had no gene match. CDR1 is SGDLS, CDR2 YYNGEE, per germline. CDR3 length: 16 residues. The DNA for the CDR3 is TGTGCCAGCAGCGGGATCCGGACAGGCTCCTACAATGAGCAGTTCTTC. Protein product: CASSGIRTGSYNEQFF.

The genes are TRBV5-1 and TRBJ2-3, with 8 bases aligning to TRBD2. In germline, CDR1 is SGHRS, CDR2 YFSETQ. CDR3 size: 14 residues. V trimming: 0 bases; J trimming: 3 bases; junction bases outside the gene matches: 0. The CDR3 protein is CASSLAGGTDTQYF. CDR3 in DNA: TGCGCCAGCAGCTTGGCGGGAGGGACAGATACGCAGTATTTT. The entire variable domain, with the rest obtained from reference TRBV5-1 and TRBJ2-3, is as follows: KAGVTQTPRYLIKTRGQQVTLSCSPISGHRSVSWYQQTPGQGLQFLFEYFSETQRNKGNFPGRFSGRQFSNSRSEMNVSTLELGDSALYLCASSLAGGTDTQYFGPGTRLTVL.

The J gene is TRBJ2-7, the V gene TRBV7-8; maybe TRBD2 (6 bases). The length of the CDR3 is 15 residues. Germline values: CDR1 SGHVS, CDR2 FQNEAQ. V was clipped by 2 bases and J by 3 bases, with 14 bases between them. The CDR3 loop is CASSLYRGGDYEQYF. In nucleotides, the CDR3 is TGTGCCAGCAGCTTATATCGTGGCGGGGACTACGAGCAGTACTTC.

CDR3: CASSSTGGQETQYF. In DNA, the CDR3 is TGTGCCAGCAGCTCGACTGGGGGGCAAGAGACCCAGTACTTC. The V gene is TRBV7-3, the J gene TRBJ2-5; TRBD2 might be the D (6 bases). The V gene lost 4 bases and the J gene lost 2 bases, with 11 bases spanning the gap. This CDR3 contains 14 residues. CDR1 is SGHTA and CDR2 is FQGTGA in the germline V gene.

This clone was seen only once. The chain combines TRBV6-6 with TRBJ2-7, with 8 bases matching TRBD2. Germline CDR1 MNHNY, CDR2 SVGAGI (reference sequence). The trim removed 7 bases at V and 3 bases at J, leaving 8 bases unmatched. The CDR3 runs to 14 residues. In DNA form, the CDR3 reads TGTGCCAGCACCCTAGCGGGCGGTCACTACGAGCAGTACTTC. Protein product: CASTLAGGHYEQYF.

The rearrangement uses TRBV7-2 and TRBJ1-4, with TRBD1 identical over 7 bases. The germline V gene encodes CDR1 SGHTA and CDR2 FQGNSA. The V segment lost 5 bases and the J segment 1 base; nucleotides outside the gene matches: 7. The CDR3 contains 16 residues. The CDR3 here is CASSRLTGVTNEKLFF. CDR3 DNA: TGTGCCAGCAGCCGCCTCACAGGGGTAACTAATGAAAAACTGTTTTTT.

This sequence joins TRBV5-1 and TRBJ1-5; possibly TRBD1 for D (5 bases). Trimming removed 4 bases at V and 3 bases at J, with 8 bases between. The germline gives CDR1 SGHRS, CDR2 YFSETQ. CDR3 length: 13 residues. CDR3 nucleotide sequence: TGCGCCAGCAGCCCGGACACCAATCAGCCCCAGCATTTT. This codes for CASSPDTNQPQHF.

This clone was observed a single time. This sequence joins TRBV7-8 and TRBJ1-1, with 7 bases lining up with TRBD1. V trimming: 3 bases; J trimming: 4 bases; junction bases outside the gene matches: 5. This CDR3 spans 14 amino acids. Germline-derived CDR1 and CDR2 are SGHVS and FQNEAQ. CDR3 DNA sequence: TGTGCCAGCAGCTTCGACAGGGTGGGCACTGAAGCTTTCTTT. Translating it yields CASSFDRVGTEAFF.

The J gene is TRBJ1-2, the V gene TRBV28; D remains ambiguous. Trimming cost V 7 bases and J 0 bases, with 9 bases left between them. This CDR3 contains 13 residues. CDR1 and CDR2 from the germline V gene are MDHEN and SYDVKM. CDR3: CASTLDANYGYTF. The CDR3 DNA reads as TGTGCCAGCACCTTAGATGCTAACTATGGCTACACCTTC.

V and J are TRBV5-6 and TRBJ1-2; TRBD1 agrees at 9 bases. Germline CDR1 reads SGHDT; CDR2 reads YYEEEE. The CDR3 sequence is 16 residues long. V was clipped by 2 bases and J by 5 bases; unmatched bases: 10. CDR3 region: CASSFGVPGQGYGYTF. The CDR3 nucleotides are TGTGCCAGCAGCTTCGGAGTGCCGGGACAGGGTTATGGCTACACCTTC.

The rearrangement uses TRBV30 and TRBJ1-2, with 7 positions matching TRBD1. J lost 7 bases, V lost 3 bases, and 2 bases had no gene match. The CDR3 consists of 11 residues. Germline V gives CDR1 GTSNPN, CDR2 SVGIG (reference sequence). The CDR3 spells CAWRPGGGYTF. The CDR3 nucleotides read TGTGCCTGGAGGCCAGGGGGTGGCTACACCTTC.

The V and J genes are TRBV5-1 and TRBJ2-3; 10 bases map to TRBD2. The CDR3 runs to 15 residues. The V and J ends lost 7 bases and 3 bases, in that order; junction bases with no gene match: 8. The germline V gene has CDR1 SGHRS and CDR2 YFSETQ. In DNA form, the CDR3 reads TGCGCCAGCGGTGAGGCTAGCGGGGGAACAGATACGCAGTATTTT. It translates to CASGEASGGTDTQYF.

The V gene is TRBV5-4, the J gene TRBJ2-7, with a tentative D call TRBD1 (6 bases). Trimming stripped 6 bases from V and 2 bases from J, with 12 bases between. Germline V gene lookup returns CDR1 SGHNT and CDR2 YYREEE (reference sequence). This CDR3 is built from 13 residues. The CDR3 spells CASNLQGTYEQYF. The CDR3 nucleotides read TGTGCCAGCAACCTACAGGGAACCTACGAGCAGTACTTC.

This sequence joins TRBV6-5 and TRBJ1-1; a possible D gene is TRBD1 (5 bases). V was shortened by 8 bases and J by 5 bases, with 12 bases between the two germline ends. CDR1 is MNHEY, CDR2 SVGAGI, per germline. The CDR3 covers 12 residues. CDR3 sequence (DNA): TGTGCCAGCTCCAGGGAGGGTACTGAAGCTTTCTTT. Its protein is CASSREGTEAFF.

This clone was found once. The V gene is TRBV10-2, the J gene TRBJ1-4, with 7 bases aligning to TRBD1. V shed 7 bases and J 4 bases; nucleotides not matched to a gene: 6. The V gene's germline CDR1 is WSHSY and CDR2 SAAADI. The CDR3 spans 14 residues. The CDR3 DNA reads TGCGCCAGCACCGGGACAGCTTTTAATGAAAAACTGTTTTTT. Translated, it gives CASTGTAFNEKLFF.

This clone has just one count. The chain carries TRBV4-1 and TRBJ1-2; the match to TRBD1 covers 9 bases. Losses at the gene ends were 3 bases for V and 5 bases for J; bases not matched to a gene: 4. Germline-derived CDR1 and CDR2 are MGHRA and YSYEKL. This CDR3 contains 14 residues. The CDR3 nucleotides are TGCGCCAGCAGCCATGAGACAGGGGGATATGGCTACACCTTC. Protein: CASSHETGGYGYTF.

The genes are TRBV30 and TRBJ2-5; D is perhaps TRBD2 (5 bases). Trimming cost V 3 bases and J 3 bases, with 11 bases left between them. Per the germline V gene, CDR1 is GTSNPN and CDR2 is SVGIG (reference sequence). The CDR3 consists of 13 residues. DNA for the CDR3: TGTGCCTGGAGCTTCCCGGGAAAAGAGACCCAGTACTTC. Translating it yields CAWSFPGKETQYF.